This TCR beta chain was observed in a study of blood T cell repertoires in COVID-19. For the study at large: Some COVID-19 samples were acute and others convalescent; all came from the United States, Italy and Spain. Nucleic acid was either cDNA or gDNA, and it came from T cells, B-cell-depleted T cells, or PBMCs.

As processed by the authors: By means of reference gene primer amplification, nucleated cell counts were estimated. Clones were read by immunoSEQ multiplex PCR, and TCRdb kept only the in-frame ones, dropping some. V and J calls and clone size are those listed in that table; D and trimming were worked out from the DNA. In the table there are fewer than 150,000 clones, about 79% of which are singletons. Trimming removed 2 bases at V and 1 base at J, with 8 bases between. This CDR3 spans 14 amino acids. Germline lookup yields CDR1 SGHKS and CDR2 YYEKEE (reference sequence). Sequencing input: peripheral blood. This chain joins TRBV5-5 and TRBJ2-3; D call uncertain. This clonotype was sampled from a woman in her fifties or sixties with acute or convalescent COVID-19. The CDR3 bases are TGTGCCAGCAGCTTAATGCGCGGCACAGATACGCAGTATTTT. Residues: CASSLMRGTDTQYF.